These 9 T cell receptor beta chains were all obtained from the same sample, sequenced in a study of T cells in Graves' hyperthyroidism and ophthalmopathy. Amplified regions were TCR beta CDR3 sequences from RNA transcripts. RT-PCR in the first round (using the HTBI primer set) targeted the TCR CDR3. TCRdb analysed the multiplex PCR reads with MiXCR anew, one entry per CDR3 protein. The data contain roughly 700,000 distinct CDR3 sequences, 17% of them singletons. The sample consisted of blood. Receptor source: a man in his fifties with Graves' hyperthyroidism.

This clonotype was counted at least ten times. CDR3 coding DNA: TGTGCCAGCCACAGGTCCCCCTACAATGAGCAGTTCTTC. Amino acids: CASHRSPYNEQFF. This chain links TRBV27 with TRBJ2-1; D is possibly TRBD1 (5 bases). Germline CDR1 MNHEY, CDR2 SMNVEV (reference sequence). Trimming removed 8 bases at V and 2 bases at J, with 10 bases between. The length of the CDR3 is 13 residues.

To note about this clonotype: A much larger clone differs from this one at a single base, so this may be a read error. V gene TRBV28 combines with J gene TRBJ2-7; weak D call: TRBD1 (6 bases). With 6 bases removed from V and 0 bases from J, the gap between germline ends came to 18 bases. There are 16 residues in the CDR3. Germline V gene data show CDR1 as MDHEN and CDR2 as SYDVKM. The CDR3 nucleotides are TGTGCCAGCAGCGGGACACGGGGTCCCGGCTCCTACGAGCAGTACTTC. It yields the protein CASSGTRGPGSYEQYF.

At least ten counts were recorded for this clonotype. The CDR3, as DNA: TGTGCCAGCAGCCAGACTCGGGGGGTGGAGACCCAGTACTTC. Translation: CASSQTRGVETQYF. V gene TRBV11-2 combines with J gene TRBJ2-5; 7 nucleotides agree with TRBD2. Germline V gene data show CDR1 as SGHAT and CDR2 as FQNNGV. J lost 5 bases, V lost 5 bases, and 8 bases had no gene match. This CDR3 is 14 amino acids long.

This clonotype was observed a few times. CDR3 sequence reads: CASSPTQGIYNEQFF. The CDR3 DNA reads TGTGCCAGCAGTCCTACTCAGGGTATCTACAATGAGCAGTTCTTC. The rearrangement uses TRBV28 and TRBJ2-1; weak D call: TRBD1 (5 bases). Germline loops: CDR1 MDHEN, CDR2 SYDVKM. V shed 5 bases and J shed 3 bases, with 14 bases lying between them. CDR3 length: 15 amino acids.

The chain is built from TRBV4-1 and TRBJ2-2; 9 nucleotides line up with TRBD2. There are 17 residues in the CDR3. Per germline, CDR1 MGHRA and CDR2 YSYEKL. V trimming: 1 base; J trimming: 7 bases; junction bases outside the gene matches: 10. The CDR3 nucleotides read TGCGCCAGCAGCCAAGCTGGTAGCGGGAGATTTAACGGGGAGCTGTTTTTT. This translates into CASSQAGSGRFNGELFF.

This clonotype was seen repeatedly, ten times or more. The chain recombines TRBV7-2 with TRBJ1-3; D uncertain. The CDR3 is 14 amino acids. V gave up 7 bases and J gave up 2 bases, with 12 bases separating them. The germline CDR1 and CDR2 sequences are SGHTA and FQGNSA. Here the CDR3 reads CASTKSATGNTIYF. CDR3 sequence (DNA): TGTGCCAGCACCAAGTCGGCGACTGGAAACACCATATATTTT. Looking up the rest from reference TRBV7-2 and TRBJ1-3 gives the full variable domain: GAGVSQSPSNKVTEKGKDVELRCDPISGHTALYWYRQSLGQGLEFLIYFQGNSAPDKSGLPSDRFSAERTGGSVSTLTIQRTQQEDSAVYLCASTKSATGNTIYFGEGSWLTVV.

This clonotype was seen many times. The rearrangement joins TRBV7-9 to TRBJ1-2; 8 bases are shared with TRBD1. J lost 5 bases, V lost 2 bases, and 7 bases had no gene match. From germline, CDR1 is SEHNR and CDR2 FQNEAQ (reference sequence). CDR3 size: 15 residues. CDR3 amino acids: CASSLTGTGGYGYTF. In DNA, the CDR3 is TGTGCCAGCAGCTTAACCGGGACAGGAGGATATGGCTACACCTTC.

This clonotype was observed at least ten times. The V call is TRBV2, the J call TRBJ1-2; no definite D call. Per germline, CDR1 SNHLY and CDR2 FYNNEI. Trimming stripped 4 bases from V and 2 bases from J, with 14 bases between. This CDR3 has 15 amino acids. The CDR3: CASSVRTPWNYGYTF. The CDR3 DNA sequence: TGTGCCAGCAGTGTCCGGACCCCGTGGAACTATGGCTACACCTTC.

This clonotype showed up many times. The genes are TRBV2 and TRBJ1-5; D is undetermined. V was cut by 2 bases and J by 7 bases, with 15 bases left in between. Germline V lookup: CDR1 SNHLY, CDR2 FYNNEI. This CDR3 comprises 15 residues. CDR3 residues: CASSEFEKGNQPQHF. The CDR3 DNA reads TGTGCCAGCAGTGAATTTGAGAAGGGTAACCAGCCCCAGCATTTT.